These 26 T cell receptor beta chains share one sample of origin, sequenced in a study of CD8 T cells in Susac syndrome. Random hexamers served to reverse transcribe roughly 0.45 to 1 ug RNA. TCRdb recomputed calls from the immunoSEQ multiplex PCR reads with MiXCR, one row per CDR3 protein. The top ten clones hold roughly 0.2% of a sample with around 300,000 distinct CDR3 sequences, 89% of them seen once. The source material was CD8+ T cells from PBMCs. These TCRs come from a human donor with multiple sclerosis.

This chain uses TRBV7-9 with TRBJ2-3, with D possibly TRBD1 on 6 matching bases. In germline, CDR1 is SEHNR, CDR2 FQNEAQ (reference sequence). V was shortened by 2 bases and J by 4 bases, with 13 bases between the two germline ends. The CDR3 has 15 amino acids. The CDR3: CASSLTGLLADTQYF. In nucleotides, the CDR3 is TGTGCCAGCAGCTTAACAGGGCTCCTCGCAGATACGCAGTATTTT.

The gene calls are TRBV2 and TRBJ2-7; D not certain. The CDR3 runs 12 residues. V was trimmed by 7 bases and J by 4 bases, leaving 11 bases between them. Germline assignment: CDR1 SNHLY and CDR2 FYNNEI. CDR3 region: CASTPSQYEQYF. The CDR3 DNA sequence: TGTGCCAGCACCCCCTCCCAGTACGAGCAGTACTTC.

This clonotype was detected a few times. The chain links TRBV11-1 to TRBJ2-7; D is perhaps TRBD1 (7 bases). The CDR3 covers 14 residues. Germline lookup yields CDR1 SGHAT and CDR2 FQDESV (reference sequence). V was clipped by 3 bases and J by 0 bases, with 9 bases between them. The CDR3 DNA reads as TGTGCCAGCAGCTTCCAGGGGGGCTCCTACGAGCAGTACTTC. Its translation is CASSFQGGSYEQYF.

The chain uses TRBV5-1 and TRBJ2-3; D might be TRBD1 (5 bases). The CDR3 is 15 residues long. With 4 bases removed from V and 2 bases from J, the gap between germline ends came to 14 bases. Germline-derived CDR1 and CDR2 are SGHRS and YFSETQ. CDR3 coding DNA: TGCGCCAGCAGCCCAGAGCAGGGTCCCACAGATACGCAGTATTTT. Its translation is CASSPEQGPTDTQYF.

V gene TRBV7-9 combines with J gene TRBJ2-1; TRBD1 might be the D (6 bases). The CDR3 sequence is 14 residues long. Germline CDR1 SEHNR, CDR2 FQNEAQ (reference sequence). The ends were cut back, 2 bases at V and 7 bases at J, with 12 bases in the middle. CDR3 sequence reads: CASSLWGLGNEQFF. As DNA, the CDR3 is TGTGCCAGCAGCTTATGGGGGCTGGGTAATGAGCAGTTCTTC.

The rearrangement uses TRBV4-1 and TRBJ1-3, with D perhaps TRBD1 (5 bases). Trimming took off 0 bases at V and 4 bases at J, with 7 bases between the two ends. CDR3 length: 14 residues. The germline gives CDR1 MGHRA, CDR2 YSYEKL. The CDR3: CASSQDEGGNTIYF. DNA for the CDR3: TGCGCCAGCAGCCAAGATGAGGGGGGAAACACCATATATTTT.

The gene calls are TRBV20-1 and TRBJ2-1; 12 bases match TRBD2. The germline V gene has CDR1 DFQATT and CDR2 SNEGSKA (reference sequence). The CDR3 is made up of 12 amino acids. The DNA of the CDR3 is TGCAGGATGGGACTAGCGGGCAATGAGCAGTTCTTC. Encoded protein: CRMGLAGNEQFF.

The V and J genes are TRBV6-5 and TRBJ2-1; 10 bases match TRBD1. V lost 0 bases and J lost 5; bases outside the gene matches: 7. Germline V CDR1 and CDR2: MNHEY, SVGAGI. This CDR3 has 17 amino acids. The CDR3 bases are TGTGCCAGCAGTTACTCAACCGGGACAGGGGTCCACAATGAGCAGTTCTTC. It yields the protein CASSYSTGTGVHNEQFF.

The V and J genes are TRBV7-9 and TRBJ1-1; D ambiguous. The V and J ends lost 1 base and 3 bases respectively, with 9 bases between them. Germline CDR1 and CDR2: SEHNR and FQNEAQ (reference sequence). This CDR3 region has 14 residues. The DNA for the CDR3 is TGTGCCAGCAGCTTAGTCGGTAGTTACACTGAAGCTTTCTTT. Translation gives CASSLVGSYTEAFF.

The chain joins TRBV29-1 to TRBJ2-5; D gene ambiguous. Trimming stripped 7 bases from V and 5 bases from J, with 11 bases between. This CDR3 region has 11 residues. Germline V gene sequence: CDR1 SQVTM, CDR2 ANQGSEA. The CDR3 region has the DNA TGCAGCGCCGGTGGTTTGGAGACCCAGTACTTC. As protein: CSAGGLETQYF.

The CDR3 sequence is CASSQTGRGNQPQHF. The CDR3 DNA reads as TGTGCCAGCAGCCAGACGGGACGGGGAAATCAGCCCCAGCATTTT. The chain links TRBV14 to TRBJ1-5, with a possible D match to TRBD1 (5 bases). Germline CDR1 and CDR2: SGHDN and FVKESK. The CDR3 consists of 15 residues. Between the trimmed V and J ends, which lost 3 bases and 4 bases, there was a span of 13 bases.

This sequence joins TRBV6-5 and TRBJ2-1; weak D call: TRBD2 (5 bases). Trimming cost V 11 bases and J 8 bases, with 19 bases left between them. The CDR3 length is 13 residues. Germline V gene lookup returns CDR1 MNHEY and CDR2 SVGAGI. Here the CDR3 DNA reads TGTGCCCAGGACCGGGATCGTATCGATGAGCAGTTCTTC. It specifies CAQDRDRIDEQFF.

The V call is TRBV7-3, the J call TRBJ2-3, with D possibly TRBD2 on 5 matching bases. From germline, CDR1 is SGHTA and CDR2 FQGTGA. CDR3 length: 17 residues. Trimming removed 2 bases from V and 3 bases from J, with 18 bases in between. CDR3 loop: CASSLPTVASGTDTQYF. In DNA form, the CDR3 reads TGTGCCAGCAGCTTACCCACAGTAGCGTCCGGTACAGATACGCAGTATTTT.

The V gene is TRBV5-1, the J gene TRBJ1-1; tentatively, D is TRBD1 (5 bases). Germline V lookup: CDR1 SGHRS, CDR2 YFSETQ. The CDR3 length is 13 residues. The V gene lost 0 bases and the J gene lost 7 bases, with 10 bases spanning the gap. The CDR3 here is CASSLDGAGEAFF. DNA of the CDR3: TGCGCCAGCAGCTTGGATGGGGCAGGTGAAGCTTTCTTT.

The chain links TRBV7-9 to TRBJ2-3; possible D gene TRBD2, 6 bases. The germline CDR1 and CDR2 sequences are SEHNR and FQNEAQ (reference sequence). This CDR3 is built from 14 residues. Trimming shortened V by 6 bases and J by 2 bases, and 12 bases separated the two germline ends. This CDR3 reads CASSWGGNTDTQYF. The CDR3 coding sequence is TGTGCCAGCAGTTGGGGCGGGAACACAGATACGCAGTATTTT.

The J gene is TRBJ2-7, the V gene TRBV20-1; D is unresolved. Trimming removed 6 bases at V and 0 bases at J, with 15 bases between. The CDR3 is 14 amino acids. Germline V gene data show CDR1 as DFQATT and CDR2 as SNEGSKA (reference sequence). The CDR3 is CSAPPTLASYEQYF. DNA for the CDR3: TGCAGTGCCCCTCCTACACTCGCCTCCTACGAGCAGTACTTC.

The chain carries TRBV29-1 and TRBJ2-7; TRBD1 agrees at 8 bases. The CDR3 is made up of 16 amino acids. The V gene's germline CDR1 is SQVTM and CDR2 ANQGSEA. The junction had 14 bases not matched to a gene; V was cut back by 6 bases and J by 1 base. The CDR3 sequence is CSVPALDGTGSYEQYF. The CDR3 DNA reads as TGCAGCGTGCCCGCGCTTGACGGGACAGGATCCTACGAGCAGTACTTC.

For this clonotype: Germline is not matched at one junction end, which may reflect a read error. The V and J genes are TRBV6-5 and TRBJ1-1; no reliable D call. Germline CDR1 reads MNHEY; CDR2 reads SVGAGI. This CDR3 contains 13 residues. The CDR3 spells CAGSYGSDTEAFF. The CDR3 nucleotides are TGTGCCGGCAGTTACGGGAGCGACACTGAAGCTTTCTTT.

V gene TRBV29-1 combines with J gene TRBJ2-2, with a possible D match to TRBD2 (5 bases). V lost 2 bases to trimming and J lost 0 bases, with 10 bases between them. This CDR3 contains 15 residues. Germline V lookup: CDR1 SQVTM, CDR2 ANQGSEA. The CDR3 sequence is CSVEKADSNTGELFF. Here the CDR3 DNA reads TGCAGCGTTGAAAAGGCGGACTCGAACACCGGGGAGCTGTTTTTT.

The J gene is TRBJ1-1, the V gene TRBV23-1; tentatively, D is TRBD1 (5 bases). TRBV23-1 belongs to the ORF category, with a function that is uncertain. CDR3 size: 12 residues. V was trimmed by 3 bases and J by 5 bases, leaving 7 bases between them. CDR3 sequence (DNA): TGCGCCAGCAGTCAGGGGGAAACTGAAGCTTTCTTT. Encoded protein: CASSQGETEAFF.

The rearrangement uses TRBV15 and TRBJ2-2, with 7 bases aligning to TRBD2. V was pared by 7 bases and J by 3 bases, with 8 bases of the junction left unmatched. The V gene's germline CDR1 is LNHNV and CDR2 YYDKDF (reference sequence). The CDR3 covers 15 residues. CDR3 coding DNA: TGTGCCACCAACGCGCGGGAGCTGGACACCGGGGAGCTGTTTTTT. Amino acids: CATNARELDTGELFF.

The chain couples TRBV29-1 to TRBJ1-6; 8 nucleotides line up with TRBD1. CDR1 and CDR2 (germline): SQVTM, ANQGSEA. After removal of 6 bases from V and 6 bases from J, the junction contained 16 bases not matched to a gene. The CDR3 has 17 amino acids. The CDR3 sequence: CSVDRGRSSYGNSPLHF. The DNA for the CDR3 is TGCAGCGTCGACAGGGGAAGGAGCTCCTATGGTAATTCACCCCTCCACTTT.

The chain couples TRBV7-6 to TRBJ2-7; possibly TRBD2 for D (5 bases). Trimming cost V 4 bases and J 2 bases, with 12 bases left between them. Germline V gene lookup returns CDR1 SGHVS and CDR2 FNYEAQ. CDR3 length: 14 amino acids. The CDR3 sequence: CASSSGPGTYEQYF. DNA for the CDR3: TGTGCCAGCAGCTCGGGCCCCGGGACCTACGAGCAGTACTTC.

V is TRBV6-5 and J is TRBJ2-1; 7 bases line up with TRBD1. Germline assignment: CDR1 MNHEY and CDR2 SVGAGI. This CDR3 spans 14 amino acids. Trimming at V came to 0 bases and at J to 10 bases, leaving 6 bases not matched to a gene. The CDR3: CASSYSTGPREQFF. The CDR3 region has the DNA TGTGCCAGCAGTTACTCGACAGGGCCTAGAGAGCAGTTCTTC.

This sequence joins TRBV12-3 or TRBV12-4 and TRBJ2-5; no clear D. The V gene lost 5 bases and the J gene lost 5 bases, with 24 bases spanning the gap. The CDR3 spans 17 residues. As DNA, the CDR3 is TGTGCCAGCAGTAGGCCGGTCGGCGACCAAACCGGGGAGACCCAGTACTTC. Amino acids: CASSRPVGDQTGETQYF.

V is TRBV27 and J is TRBJ1-1, with D perhaps matching TRBD1 (5 bases). The germline V gene encodes CDR1 MNHEY and CDR2 SMNVEV (reference sequence). The CDR3 consists of 13 residues. V lost 3 bases, J lost 4 bases, and 9 bases lay in between. DNA of the CDR3: TGTGCCAGCAGTTTTACAGGAGGCACTGAAGCTTTCTTT. Its protein product is CASSFTGGTEAFF.